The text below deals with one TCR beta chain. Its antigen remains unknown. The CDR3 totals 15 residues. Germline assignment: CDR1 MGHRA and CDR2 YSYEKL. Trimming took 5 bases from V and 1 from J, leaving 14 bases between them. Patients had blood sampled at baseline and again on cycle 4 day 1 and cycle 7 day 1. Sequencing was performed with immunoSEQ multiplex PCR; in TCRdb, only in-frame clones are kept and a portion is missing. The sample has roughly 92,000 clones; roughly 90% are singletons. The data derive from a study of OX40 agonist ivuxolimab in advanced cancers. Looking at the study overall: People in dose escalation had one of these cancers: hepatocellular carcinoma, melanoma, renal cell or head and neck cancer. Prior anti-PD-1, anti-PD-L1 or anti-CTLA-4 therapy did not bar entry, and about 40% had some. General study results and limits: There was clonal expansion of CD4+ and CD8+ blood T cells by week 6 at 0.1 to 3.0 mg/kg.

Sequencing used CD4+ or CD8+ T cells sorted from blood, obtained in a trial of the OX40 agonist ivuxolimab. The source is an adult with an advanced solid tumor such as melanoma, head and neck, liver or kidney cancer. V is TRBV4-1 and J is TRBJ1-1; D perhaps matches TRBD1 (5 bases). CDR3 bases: TGCGCCAGCAGCTGGGGCAGGGACCAGAACACTGAAGCTTTCTTT. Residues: CASSWGRDQNTEAFF.